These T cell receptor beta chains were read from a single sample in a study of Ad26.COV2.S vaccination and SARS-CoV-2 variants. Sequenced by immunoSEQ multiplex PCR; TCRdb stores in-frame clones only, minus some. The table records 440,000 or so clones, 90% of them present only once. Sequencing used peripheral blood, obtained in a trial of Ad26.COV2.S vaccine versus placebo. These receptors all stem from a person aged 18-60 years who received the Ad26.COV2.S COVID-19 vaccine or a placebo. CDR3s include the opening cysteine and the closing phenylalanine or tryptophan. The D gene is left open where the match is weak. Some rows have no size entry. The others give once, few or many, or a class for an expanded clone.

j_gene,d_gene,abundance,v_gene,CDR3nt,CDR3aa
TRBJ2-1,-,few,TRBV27,TGTGCCAGTCTTAGCTCCTACAATGAGCAGTTCTTC,CASLSSYNEQFF
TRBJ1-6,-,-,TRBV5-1,TGCGCCAGCAGCCCCGATCTGGGGGGAAGCTCCTATAATTCACCCCTCCACTTT,CASSPDLGGSSYNSPLHF
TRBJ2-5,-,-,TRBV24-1,TGTGCCACCAGGACCAGCGGCGGGGAGACCCAGTACTTC,CATRTSGGETQYF
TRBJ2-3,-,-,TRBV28,TGTGCCAGCAGTTTCATTCAGGGCGGAGGAGATACGCAGTATTTT,CASSFIQGGGDTQYF
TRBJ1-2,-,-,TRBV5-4,TGTGCCAGCAGCATATCTTCGACAGCTGGCTACACCTTC,CASSISSTAGYTF
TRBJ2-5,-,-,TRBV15,TGTGCCACCAGCACCCTCCTGCAGGAGCAAGAGACCCAGTACTTC,CATSTLLQEQETQYF
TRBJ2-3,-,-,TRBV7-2,TGTGCCAGCAGCCCCGGAAGGGGACAGTATTTT,CASSPGRGQYF
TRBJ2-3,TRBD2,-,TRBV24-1,TGTGCCACCAGTGAGGCCATAGGGACTAGCGGGACAGATACGCAGTATTTT,CATSEAIGTSGTDTQYF
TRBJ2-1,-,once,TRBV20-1,TGCAGTGCTACGACCATAAATGAGCAGTTCTTC,CSATTINEQFF
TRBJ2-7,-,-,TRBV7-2,TGTGCCAGCAGCTCAAGACGCGCCGGGGGTCTCAACGAGCAGTACTTC,CASSSRRAGGLNEQYF
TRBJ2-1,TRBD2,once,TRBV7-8,TGTGCCAGCAGCTTCCGGGACTATTCCTACAATGAGCAGTTCTTC,CASSFRDYSYNEQFF
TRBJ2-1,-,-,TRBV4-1,TGCGCCAGCAGCCAAGGGTCTGGGGAGCAGTTCTTC,CASSQGSGEQFF
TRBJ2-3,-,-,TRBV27,TGTGCCAGCAGTATAACGGGGCTGAGGGCAGATACGCAGTATTTT,CASSITGLRADTQYF
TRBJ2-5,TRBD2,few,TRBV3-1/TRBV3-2,TGTGCCAGCAGCCAACTAGCGGGGCAAGAGACCCAGTACTTC,CASSQLAGQETQYF
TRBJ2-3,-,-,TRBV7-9,TGTGCCAGCAGGCTAGCGATCACAGATACGCAGTATTTT,CASRLAITDTQYF
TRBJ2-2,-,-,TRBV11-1,TGTGCCAGCAGCTTACGACCGAACACCGGGGAGCTGTTTTTT,CASSLRPNTGELFF
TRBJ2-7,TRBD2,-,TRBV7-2,TGTGCCAGCGGACTAGAACCGGGACTCGCCATTTTGGGTACCTACGAGCAGTACTTC,CASGLEPGLAILGTYEQYF
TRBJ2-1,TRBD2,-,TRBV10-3,TGTGCCATCAGTGACTTGGGGACTAGCGGGGGAATGGATGAGCAGTTCTTC,CAISDLGTSGGMDEQFF
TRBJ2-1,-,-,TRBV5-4,TGTGCCAGCAGCCGCTGGGGAGGAAGAACCTACAATGAGCAGTTCTTC,CASSRWGGRTYNEQFF
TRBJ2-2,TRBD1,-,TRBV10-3,TGTGCCATCAGTCGGGACAGGGAGACCGGGGAGCTGTTTTTT,CAISRDRETGELFF
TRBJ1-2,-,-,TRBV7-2,TGTGCCAGCAGCTTACTCCCAGGAAGGGGGTCGGGCTACACCTTC,CASSLLPGRGSGYTF
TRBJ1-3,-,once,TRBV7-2,TGTGCCAGCAGCTTAGGGGTAATAGGACAGTTCTTGTCTGGAAACACCATATATTTT,CASSLGVIGQFLSGNTIYF
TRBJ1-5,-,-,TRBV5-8,TGTGCCAGCAGGAAGGGGGAGGGAGGAGAAGGCAATCAGCCCCAGCATTTT,CASRKGEGGEGNQPQHF
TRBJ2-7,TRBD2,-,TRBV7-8,TGTGCCAGCAGCTTAGGGGCGGGAGGGCCGTTGGGCGAGCAGTACTTC,CASSLGAGGPLGEQYF
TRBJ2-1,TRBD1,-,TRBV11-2,TGTGCCAGCAGCTTAACACAGGGGACCGGTGAGCAGTTCTTC,CASSLTQGTGEQFF
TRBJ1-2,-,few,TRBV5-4,TGTGCCAGCAGCCAGGACAGCGCCTATGGCTACACCTTC,CASSQDSAYGYTF